A selection of T cell receptor beta chains follows, all from one sample in a study of shared clonotypes between healthy human individuals. Measured with immunoSEQ multiplex PCR; TCRdb has only the in-frame clones, and not every one. The sample carries around 1.5 million clones, approximately 98% recorded once. The specimen was naive CD4+ T cells sorted from blood. The source is a young man in good health. CDR3s include the opening cysteine and the closing phenylalanine or tryptophan. The D gene is left open where the match is weak. Size tells how often a clone was seen (once, few, many) or the class of an expanded clone, and some rows leave it out.

d_call: TRBD1; v_call: TRBV28; j_call: TRBJ1-2; clone_size: once; cdr3_nt: TGTGCCAGCAGTGGTCCCGGGACAGGGCTCTATGGCTACACCTTC; cdr3_aa: CASSGPGTGLYGYTF
d_call: -; v_call: TRBV6-6; j_call: TRBJ1-5; clone_size: -; cdr3_nt: TGTGCCAGCAGTTACTTGGGCGAAAGTCGCAATCAGCCCCAGCATTTT; cdr3_aa: CASSYLGESRNQPQHF
d_call: -; v_call: TRBV9; j_call: TRBJ2-3; clone_size: once; cdr3_nt: TGTGCCAGCAGCGTAGCTTCCCCAGATACGCAGTATTTT; cdr3_aa: CASSVASPDTQYF
d_call: -; v_call: TRBV5-1; j_call: TRBJ2-7; clone_size: -; cdr3_nt: TGCGCCAGCAGGTCGAGGACCCTCGGGGAGCAGTACTTC; cdr3_aa: CASRSRTLGEQYF
d_call: -; v_call: TRBV7-9; j_call: TRBJ1-5; clone_size: -; cdr3_nt: TGTGCCAGCAGCAGAGTTGCGCATCAGCCCCAGCATTTT; cdr3_aa: CASSRVAHQPQHF
d_call: TRBD1; v_call: TRBV19; j_call: TRBJ1-2; clone_size: once; cdr3_nt: TGTGCCACAACCGGGACAGGGGGAAATGTCTATGGCTACACCTTC; cdr3_aa: CATTGTGGNVYGYTF
d_call: -; v_call: TRBV6-1; j_call: TRBJ1-5; clone_size: -; cdr3_nt: TGTGCCACCCTAGACAGGAGCAATCAGCCCCAGCATTTT; cdr3_aa: CATLDRSNQPQHF
d_call: -; v_call: TRBV28; j_call: TRBJ1-2; clone_size: -; cdr3_nt: TGTGCCAGCATCCCGGGGGGGATTAGCGGTGGCTACACCTTC; cdr3_aa: CASIPGGISGGYTF
d_call: -; v_call: TRBV6-5; j_call: TRBJ2-5; clone_size: -; cdr3_nt: TGTGCCAGCAGTTACTCGGGGGGAGACCAAGAGACCCAGTACTTC; cdr3_aa: CASSYSGGDQETQYF
d_call: -; v_call: TRBV4-1; j_call: TRBJ1-1; clone_size: -; cdr3_nt: TGCGCCAGCAGCCACACCAGGGGCACTACTGAAGCTTTCTTT; cdr3_aa: CASSHTRGTTEAFF
d_call: -; v_call: TRBV18; j_call: TRBJ2-7; clone_size: -; cdr3_nt: TGTGCCAGCTCACCACTGGCGGTTGTGGACGAGCAGTACTTC; cdr3_aa: CASSPLAVVDEQYF
d_call: TRBD1; v_call: TRBV5-1; j_call: TRBJ2-5; clone_size: -; cdr3_nt: TGCGCCAGCAGCAAGGGAACCGGGACAGGGGAGACCCAGTACTTC; cdr3_aa: CASSKGTGTGETQYF
d_call: TRBD2; v_call: TRBV4-2; j_call: TRBJ2-1; clone_size: -; cdr3_nt: TGTGCCAGCAGCCAAGTGGGGGGGTCCTACAATGAGCAGTTCTTC; cdr3_aa: CASSQVGGSYNEQFF
d_call: TRBD2; v_call: TRBV6-4; j_call: TRBJ2-3; clone_size: once; cdr3_nt: TGTGCCAGCAGTGACCAGGGACTAGCGGGAGGATTATCCTCCACAGATACGCAGTATTTT; cdr3_aa: CASSDQGLAGGLSSTDTQYF
d_call: -; v_call: TRBV5-1; j_call: TRBJ2-4; clone_size: -; cdr3_nt: TGCGCCAGCAGCTTGGAAGCATCTACCGGGGGCATTCAGTACTTC; cdr3_aa: CASSLEASTGGIQYF
d_call: -; v_call: TRBV6-4; j_call: TRBJ1-5; clone_size: -; cdr3_nt: TGTGCCAGCGATGAGACAGTTAGCAATCAGCCCCAGCATTTT; cdr3_aa: CASDETVSNQPQHF
d_call: -; v_call: TRBV10-1; j_call: TRBJ1-2; clone_size: -; cdr3_nt: TGCGCCAGCAGTGAGTCGATTATCCCCGCAGGGTACTATGGCTACACCTTC; cdr3_aa: CASSESIIPAGYYGYTF
d_call: TRBD1; v_call: TRBV11-2; j_call: TRBJ2-2; clone_size: -; cdr3_nt: TGTGCCAGCAGCCCCCACCGGACAGGGGATGGTTGGAACACCGGGGAGCTGTTTTTT; cdr3_aa: CASSPHRTGDGWNTGELFF
d_call: TRBD2; v_call: TRBV19; j_call: TRBJ2-1; clone_size: once; cdr3_nt: TGTGCCAGTAGTAAGAGGCTAGCGGGGTACAATGAGCAGTTCTTC; cdr3_aa: CASSKRLAGYNEQFF
d_call: TRBD2; v_call: TRBV5-1; j_call: TRBJ2-7; clone_size: -; cdr3_nt: TGCGCCAGCAGCTTCGAACTAGCGGGGGGAATGGAGCAGTACTTC; cdr3_aa: CASSFELAGGMEQYF
d_call: -; v_call: TRBV28; j_call: TRBJ1-2; clone_size: -; cdr3_nt: TGTGCCAGCAGTTTGGCAGGGAACTATGGCTACACCTTC; cdr3_aa: CASSLAGNYGYTF
d_call: -; v_call: TRBV6-4; j_call: TRBJ2-7; clone_size: -; cdr3_nt: TGTGCCAGCAGTGACTCCCTGTCGGTGGGGCAGTACTTC; cdr3_aa: CASSDSLSVGQYF
d_call: -; v_call: TRBV5-5; j_call: TRBJ1-3; clone_size: -; cdr3_nt: TGTGCCAGCAGCCGGACGGAGAGTACTTTCTCTGGAAACACCATATATTTT; cdr3_aa: CASSRTESTFSGNTIYF
d_call: TRBD1; v_call: TRBV6-5; j_call: TRBJ2-5; clone_size: -; cdr3_nt: TGTGCCAGCTCAAGACGGGACAGGGATCAATCCACCCAGTACTTC; cdr3_aa: CASSRRDRDQSTQYF
d_call: TRBD2; v_call: TRBV4-2; j_call: TRBJ2-3; clone_size: -; cdr3_nt: TGTGCCAGCAGCCAAGCAGCGGGAGGGAGGGCAGATACGCAGTATTTT; cdr3_aa: CASSQAAGGRADTQYF
d_call: -; v_call: TRBV28; j_call: TRBJ2-7; clone_size: -; cdr3_nt: TGTGCCAGCAGTCGACAGTACTACGAGCAGTACTTC; cdr3_aa: CASSRQYYEQYF
d_call: -; v_call: TRBV5-1; j_call: TRBJ2-1; clone_size: -; cdr3_nt: TGCGCCAGCAGCTTGGACTCAAGTCGCAACAATGAGCAGTTCTTC; cdr3_aa: CASSLDSSRNNEQFF